The 29 T cell receptor beta chains below all came from one sample that was sequenced in a study of T cells in Graves' hyperthyroidism and ophthalmopathy. The CDR3 regions of TCR beta were amplified from RNA transcripts. With the HTBI primer set, the TCR CDR3 went through a first round of RT-PCR. Using its own MiXCR run on the multiplex PCR reads, TCRdb lists one record per CDR3 protein. The repertoire consists of 490,000 or so distinct CDR3 sequences, with approximately 23% occurring once and the leading ten covering approximately 49%. The sample consisted of blood. The receptors shown here come from a woman in her seventies with Graves' ophthalmopathy.

This chain links TRBV18 with TRBJ1-2, with 9 bases that match TRBD1. The CDR3 has 13 amino acids. Unmatched junction bases numbered 2, after V lost 3 bases and J lost 6 bases. Germline V gives CDR1 KGHSH, CDR2 LQKENI. The CDR3 nucleotides read TGTGCCAGCTCACCTACAGGGGGCGATGGCTACACCTTC. Amino acids: CASSPTGGDGYTF.

The genes are TRBV5-1 and TRBJ1-1; possibly TRBD1 for D (5 bases). The CDR3 runs to 15 residues. V was cut by 0 bases and J by 2 bases, with 11 bases left in between. CDR1 SGHRS and CDR2 YFSETQ come from the germline V gene. The CDR3 loop reads CASSLAAQGNTEAFF. CDR3 bases: TGCGCCAGCAGCTTGGCCGCGCAGGGAAACACTGAAGCTTTCTTT.

A remark on this clonotype: A much bigger clone sits one base away, suggesting this may be a read error. The chain is built from TRBV6-2 or TRBV6-3 and TRBJ1-1, with 7 bases lining up with TRBD1. The CDR3 consists of 17 residues. Looked up from germline, CDR1 is MNHEY and CDR2 is SVGEGT. The CDR3, as DNA: TGTGCCAGCAGTCAGAGACAGGGAGAGGTCATGAACACTGAAACTTTCTTT. Translation gives CASSQRQGEVMNTETFF.

V usage is TRBV30 and J usage is TRBJ1-1; a weak D match, TRBD1 (6 bases). This CDR3 comprises 11 residues. The V end lost 4 bases, the J end lost 11 bases, and 14 bases lay between the germline ends. Germline CDR1 and CDR2: GTSNPN and SVGIG (reference sequence). CDR3 coding DNA: TGTGCCTGGACTTATCCAGGGGAGGCTTTCTTT. Translated, it gives CAWTYPGEAFF.

This clonotype was seen just once. This sequence joins TRBV7-9 and TRBJ2-5; D perhaps matches TRBD1 (6 bases). The CDR3 spans 16 residues. CDR1 is SEHNR, CDR2 FQNEAQ, per germline (reference sequence). Trimming took off 5 bases at V and 5 bases at J, with 21 bases between the two ends. The CDR3 region has the DNA TGTGCCAGCAGCCCTATTCCGGGACACCGTATTGAGACCCAGTACTTC. Protein: CASSPIPGHRIETQYF.

This clonotype was counted a single time. The gene calls are TRBV28 and TRBJ1-2; 9 bases are shared with TRBD1. The germline V gene encodes CDR1 MDHEN and CDR2 SYDVKM. This CDR3 spans 19 amino acids. The V segment lost 2 bases and the J segment 0 bases; nucleotides outside the gene matches: 13. The CDR3 is CASSLVQGAELIANYGYTF. DNA for the CDR3: TGTGCCAGCAGTTTAGTACAGGGGGCTGAGTTAATAGCTAACTATGGCTACACCTTC.

This clonotype was observed a handful of times. The chain links TRBV27 to TRBJ2-7, with D possibly TRBD2 on 7 matching bases. Germline CDR1 is MNHEY and CDR2 is SMNVEV (reference sequence). Deletions cut 2 bases from V and 2 bases from J, with 19 bases between. This CDR3 region has 17 residues. CDR3 in DNA: TGTGCCAGCAGTTTAGGATATCCCGGGGGGCCTGCCTACGAGCAGTACTTC. Its translation is CASSLGYPGGPAYEQYF.

The V and J genes are TRBV24-1 and TRBJ2-3; perhaps TRBD2 as D (6 bases). The CDR3 totals 13 residues. Trimming removed 7 bases from V and 2 bases from J, with 9 bases in between. The germline V gene encodes CDR1 KGHDR and CDR2 SFDVKD. The CDR3 region is CATSRDFTDTQYF. Here the CDR3 DNA reads TGTGCCACCAGCCGGGACTTCACAGATACGCAGTATTTT.

This clonotype has only a few counts. The chain has TRBV28 and TRBJ1-2, with D maybe TRBD1 (5 bases). V lost 6 bases to trimming and J lost 1 base, with 12 bases between them. The CDR3 spans 14 residues. Per the germline V gene, CDR1 is MDHEN and CDR2 is SYDVKM. CDR3 sequence (DNA): TGTGCCAGCAGGTTGGGACGTCTTAACTATGGCTACACCTTC. Translation: CASRLGRLNYGYTF.

The genes are TRBV12-3 or TRBV12-4 and TRBJ1-6; tentative D call: TRBD1 (6 bases). Trimming removed 3 bases at V and 8 bases at J, with 11 bases between. The CDR3 is made up of 14 amino acids. The CDR3 bases are TGTGCCAGCAGTTTCAGCAGGGGTTATTCACCCCTCCACTTT. It encodes CASSFSRGYSPLHF.

This clonotype was detected only once. The V call is TRBV6-1, the J call TRBJ2-1; TRBD2 agrees at 14 bases. In germline, CDR1 is MNHNS, CDR2 SASEGT. The CDR3 extends over 16 amino acids. V was pared by 6 bases and J by 8 bases, with 9 bases of the junction left unmatched. The DNA of the CDR3 is TGTGCCAGCAGAAACGGAGGGACTAGCGGGAGTTATGAGCAGTTCTTC. Translation: CASRNGGTSGSYEQFF.

The rearrangement links TRBV19 to TRBJ2-3; TRBD2 agrees at 14 bases. CDR3 size: 17 residues. From germline, CDR1 is LNHDA and CDR2 SQIVND (reference sequence). The ends lost 4 bases at V and 4 bases at J; junction bases unmatched: 7. CDR3 protein: CASSKSRLAGGSDTQYF. The CDR3 region has the DNA TGTGCCAGTAGTAAATCGCGACTAGCGGGAGGGTCAGATACGCAGTATTTT.

A few counts support this clonotype. The rearrangement joins TRBV6-1 to TRBJ1-5; a possible D gene is TRBD1 (6 bases). This CDR3 has 15 amino acids. Germline loops: CDR1 MNHNS, CDR2 SASEGT. Trimming removed 6 bases from V and 10 bases from J, with 22 bases in between. CDR3 sequence (DNA): TGTGCCAGCAGCCACGGGGGACAAAGGCTACCCCCCCAGCATTTT. Translated, it gives CASSHGGQRLPPQHF.

Only a few counts were recorded for this clonotype. The chain uses TRBV4-1 and TRBJ1-5; D unresolved. The V gene lost 3 bases and the J gene lost 0 bases, with 6 bases spanning the gap. Looked up from germline, CDR1 is MGHRA and CDR2 is YSYEKL. This CDR3 is 14 amino acids long. In DNA, the CDR3 is TGCGCCAGCAGCCAGGCATATAGCAATCAGCCCCAGCATTTT. Its translation is CASSQAYSNQPQHF.

This clonotype occurred a few times. This chain connects TRBV6-1 to TRBJ1-5, with no clear D. Deletions cut 3 bases from V and 4 bases from J, with 7 bases between. The germline gives CDR1 MNHNS, CDR2 SASEGT. This CDR3 spans 13 amino acids. The CDR3 is CASSDLLNQPQHF. The DNA for the CDR3 is TGTGCCAGCAGTGATCTATTAAATCAGCCCCAGCATTTT.

In regard to this clonotype: With a much larger clone just one base away, this may be a read error. The V call is TRBV5-1, the J call TRBJ1-1; 7 bases fit TRBD1. J was trimmed by 10 bases and V by 3 bases; bases with no gene match: 18. The CDR3 runs to 16 residues. Germline V lookup: CDR1 SGHRS, CDR2 YFSETQ. For the CDR3, the DNA is TGCGCCAGCAGCTCGAGGGGCGACAGGGCGGGGGTTGCAGCTTTCTTT. Its protein is CASSSRGDRAGVAAFF.

The chain is built from TRBV28 and TRBJ2-3, with D perhaps being TRBD1 or TRBD2 (5 bases each). Germline CDR1 reads MDHEN; CDR2 reads SYDVKM. The CDR3 spans 16 residues. Trimming took 3 bases from V and 2 from J, leaving 15 bases between them. The CDR3 DNA sequence: TGTGCCAGCAGTTTGCTCCAGGGACGAATCACAGATACGCAGTATTTT. Its translation is CASSLLQGRITDTQYF.

This clonotype has ten or more counts. The chain has TRBV7-2 and TRBJ1-1; 8 nucleotides agree with TRBD1. This CDR3 is 14 amino acids long. Germline-derived CDR1 and CDR2 are SGHTA and FQGNSA. The V segment lost 4 bases and the J segment 0 bases; nucleotides outside the gene matches: 1. The CDR3 region has the DNA TGTGCCAGCAGCTCGGGACAGGTGAACACTGAAGCTTTCTTT. Amino acid sequence: CASSSGQVNTEAFF.

J is TRBJ2-1 and V is TRBV6-1; 7 positions match TRBD2. Germline V gene lookup returns CDR1 MNHNS and CDR2 SASEGT. Trimming cost V 7 bases and J 4 bases; bases outside gene matches: 10. The CDR3 has 15 amino acids. CDR3 sequence (DNA): TGTGCCAGCACCTCCTTCCGCGGGGGATACAATGAGCAGTTCTTC. It translates to CASTSFRGGYNEQFF.

This clonotype was found many times. The chain joins TRBV12-3 or TRBV12-4 to TRBJ1-6; TRBD1 is a possible D gene (5 bases). Trimming left V 1 base short and J 14 bases short, with 15 bases between. The CDR3 has 14 amino acids. The CDR3 bases are TGTGCCAGCAGTTTAGGGGGACCGGCAATCACCCTCCACTTT. Translated: CASSLGGPAITLHF.

This clonotype was seen more than once but under ten times. The rearrangement links TRBV20-1 to TRBJ2-2; 9 nucleotides line up with TRBD2. In germline, CDR1 is DFQATT, CDR2 SNEGSKA (reference sequence). V lost 3 bases and J lost 5; bases outside the gene matches: 7. The CDR3 is made up of 15 amino acids. CDR3 in DNA: TGCAGTGCTAGGGTGGCGGGAGGGAATACCGGGGAGCTGTTTTTT. Protein sequence: CSARVAGGNTGELFF.

This rearrangement joins TRBV10-3 to TRBJ1-2, with D tentatively TRBD1 (6 bases). V gave up 7 bases and J gave up 3 bases, with 21 bases separating them. The CDR3 loop spans 16 amino acids. Germline V gene lookup returns CDR1 ENHRY and CDR2 SYGVKD. DNA of the CDR3: TGTGCCATCAAAAGGCCTACCGGGAGGGGGGACTATGGCTACACCTTC. Encoded protein: CAIKRPTGRGDYGYTF.

This rearrangement joins TRBV3-1 to TRBJ1-5; TRBD1 might be the D (6 bases). This CDR3 has 14 amino acids. CDR1 and CDR2 (germline): LGHDT, YNNKEL (reference sequence). V was cut by 6 bases and J by 2 bases, with 11 bases left in between. CDR3 coding DNA: TGTGCCAGCAGATCCTCAGGGGGCAATCAGCCCCAGCATTTT. This codes for CASRSSGGNQPQHF.

In this sample, this clonotype turned up many times. This CDR3 reads CASSLTSSQYF. DNA of the CDR3: TGTGCCAGCAGCTTGACGTCTTCGCAGTATTTT. The chain carries TRBV5-5 and TRBJ2-3, with D unclear. V shed 1 base and J shed 10 bases, with 7 bases lying between them. CDR1 SGHKS and CDR2 YYEKEE come from the germline V gene (reference sequence). The CDR3 is made up of 11 amino acids. Variable domain in full (rest from reference TRBV5-5 and TRBJ2-3): DAGVTQSPTHLIKTRGQQVTLRCSPISGHKSVSWYQQVLGQGPQFIFQYYEKEERGRGNFPDRFSARQFPNYSSELNVNALLLGDSALYLCASSLTSSQYFGPGTRLTVL.

This clonotype was counted between two and nine times. The genes are TRBV20-1 and TRBJ1-1, with 9 bases fitting TRBD1. The CDR3 consists of 16 residues. V gave up 2 bases and J gave up 5 bases; unmatched junction bases: 12. Germline V lookup: CDR1 DFQATT, CDR2 SNEGSKA (reference sequence). This CDR3 is CSARIKNRGRWTEAFF. In DNA form, the CDR3 reads TGCAGTGCTAGAATCAAAAACAGGGGGCGATGGACTGAAGCTTTCTTT.

This clonotype was found many times. The rearrangement joins TRBV28 to TRBJ2-3, with a tentative D call TRBD2 (6 bases). Between the trimmed V and J ends, which lost 2 bases and 1 base, there was a span of 13 bases. CDR3 length equals 16 residues. Germline CDR1 MDHEN, CDR2 SYDVKM. In nucleotides, the CDR3 is TGTGCCAGCAGTTTAGACGGGAGTATTGGCACAGATACGCAGTATTTT. It codes for CASSLDGSIGTDTQYF.

This clonotype was observed at least ten times. The chain combines TRBV5-1 with TRBJ2-7, with D possibly being TRBD2 (5 bases). Trimming removed 1 base from V and 2 bases from J, with 7 bases in between. The CDR3 runs 13 residues. Germline loops: CDR1 SGHRS, CDR2 YFSETQ. CDR3 protein: CASSLSGTYEQYF. For the CDR3, the DNA is TGCGCCAGCAGCTTGAGCGGAACCTACGAGCAGTACTTC.

The chain uses TRBV7-2 and TRBJ2-4, with D maybe TRBD2 (5 bases). Between the trimmed V and J ends, which lost 2 bases and 1 base, there was a span of 21 bases. Germline CDR1 SGHTA, CDR2 FQGNSA. The CDR3 loop spans 19 amino acids. The CDR3 loop is CASSLWAPVTRVAKNIQYF. CDR3 coding DNA: TGTGCCAGCAGCTTATGGGCGCCTGTAACTAGAGTGGCCAAAAACATTCAGTACTTC.

The chain links TRBV7-2 to TRBJ2-4; 14 nucleotides line up with TRBD2. CDR3 length equals 15 residues. Germline CDR1 and CDR2: SGHTA and FQGNSA. The junction had 9 bases not matched to a gene; V was cut back by 5 bases and J by 12 bases. CDR3 in DNA: TGTGCCAGCAGCCTCCAGGGACTAGCGGGAGCTGCTCAGTACTTC. It codes for CASSLQGLAGAAQYF.